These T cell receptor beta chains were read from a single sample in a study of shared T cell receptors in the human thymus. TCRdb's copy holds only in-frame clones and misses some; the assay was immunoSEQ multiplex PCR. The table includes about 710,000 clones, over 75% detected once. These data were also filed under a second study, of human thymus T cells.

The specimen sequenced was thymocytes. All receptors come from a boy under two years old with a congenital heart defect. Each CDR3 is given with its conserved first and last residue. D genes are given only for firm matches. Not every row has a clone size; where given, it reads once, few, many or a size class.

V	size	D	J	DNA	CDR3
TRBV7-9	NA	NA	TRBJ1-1	TGTGCCAGCAGCTTAGGGTTACGGGGAATGAACACTGAAGCTTTCTTT	CASSLGLRGMNTEAFF
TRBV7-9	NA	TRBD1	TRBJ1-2	TGTGCCAGCTTGGAGACAGGGGGAAACTATGGCTACACCTTC	CASLETGGNYGYTF
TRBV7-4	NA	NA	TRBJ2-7	TGTGCCAGCAGCTTCCGGATTGACTTCGCTTCCGAGCAGTACTTC	CASSFRIDFASEQYF
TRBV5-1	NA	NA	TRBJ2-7	TGCGCCAGCAGACCCCCGGGGATCTACGAGCAGTACTTC	CASRPPGIYEQYF
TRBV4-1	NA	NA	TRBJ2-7	TGCGCCAGCAGCCAAGTATGGCTAGCCGACGTCGAGCAGTACTTC	CASSQVWLADVEQYF
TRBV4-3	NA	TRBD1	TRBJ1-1	TGCGCCAGCAGCCCGCAGGACAGGGTGGGCACTGAAGCTTTCTTT	CASSPQDRVGTEAFF
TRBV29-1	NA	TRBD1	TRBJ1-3	TGCAGCGACAGGGGAGATAGAAACACCATATATTTT	CSDRGDRNTIYF
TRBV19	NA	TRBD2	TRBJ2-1	TGTGCCAGTCGCACGGGACTAGCGGGCTACAATGAGCAGTTCTTC	CASRTGLAGYNEQFF
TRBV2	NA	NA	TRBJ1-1	TGTGCCAGCAGTGGAAGACAGGCCGGTCCAATGAACACTGAAGCTTTCTTT	CASSGRQAGPMNTEAFF
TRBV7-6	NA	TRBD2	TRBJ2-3	TGTGCCAGCAGCTTGGAGCTAGCGGGAGGGCTTGGCACAGATACGCAGTATTTT	CASSLELAGGLGTDTQYF
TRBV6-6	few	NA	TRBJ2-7	TGTGCCAGCAGTTACTCCTCTGAGCAGTACTTC	CASSYSSEQYF
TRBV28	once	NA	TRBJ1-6	TGTGCCAGCAGTGAGAAACGGAGAGATAATTCACCCCTCCACTTT	CASSEKRRDNSPLHF
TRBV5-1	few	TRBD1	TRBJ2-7	TGCGCCAGCAGCTGGCCTGGACAGGGTGAGCAGTACTTC	CASSWPGQGEQYF
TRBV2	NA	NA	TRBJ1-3	TGTGCCAGCAAGACAGCCACAACTGGAAACACCATATATTTT	CASKTATTGNTIYF
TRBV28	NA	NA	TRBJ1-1	TGTGCCAGCAGTTTCGGTGGGGGCTTCCCTGAAGCTTTCTTT	CASSFGGGFPEAFF
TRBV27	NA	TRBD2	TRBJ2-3	TGTGCCAGCAGTTTAGGCGGGGGGTACACAGATACGCAGTATTTT	CASSLGGGYTDTQYF
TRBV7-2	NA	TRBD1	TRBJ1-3	TGTGCCAGCAGCTCGGACAGGGGGGGAAACACCATATATTTT	CASSSDRGGNTIYF
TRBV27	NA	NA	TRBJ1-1	TGTGCCAGCAGTTTTAGCCCGCCGTGTGGGGGGATGAACACTGAAGCTTTCTTT	CASSFSPPCGGMNTEAFF
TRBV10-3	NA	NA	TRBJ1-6	TGTGCCATCAGTGACCCCCAACTTGACACCGAGAGCTCCTATAATTCACCCCTCCACTTT	CAISDPQLDTESSYNSPLHF
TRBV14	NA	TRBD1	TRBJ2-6	TGTGCCAGCAGCCAACTGTGGCCGGGACAGGGGGGCTCTGGGGCCAACGTCCTGACTTTC	CASSQLWPGQGGSGANVLTF
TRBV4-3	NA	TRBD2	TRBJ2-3	TGCGCCAGCAGCCAAGGACGCGGGACTAGCGAGCCAGATACGCAGTATTTT	CASSQGRGTSEPDTQYF
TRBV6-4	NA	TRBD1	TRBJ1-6	TGTGCCAGAGACTCCCGTGTCACAGGGGGCGTTTCACCCCTCCACTTT	CARDSRVTGGVSPLHF
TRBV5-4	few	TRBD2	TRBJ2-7	TGTGCCAGCAGCTTGCATTTAGCGGGAACCTACGAGCAGTACTTC	CASSLHLAGTYEQYF
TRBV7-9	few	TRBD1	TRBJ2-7	TGTGCCAGCAGCTTAGAGCGAGCTGGGACAGGGGAGATCTTC	CASSLERAGTGEIF
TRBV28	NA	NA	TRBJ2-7	TGTGCCAGCTTGGGCAGGGTTACCTACGAGCAGTACTTC	CASLGRVTYEQYF
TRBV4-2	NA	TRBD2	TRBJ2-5	TGTGCCAGCAGCCGAGCGGGGGGGCGACACCAAGAGACCCAGTACTTC	CASSRAGGRHQETQYF
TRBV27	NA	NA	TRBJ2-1	TGTGCCAGCATAAAGGAGGGCCCGTTCGGCAATGAGCAGTTCTTC	CASIKEGPFGNEQFF
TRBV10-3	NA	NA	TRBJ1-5	TGTGCCATCAGTTCTACTTTCGTTTTGGACAGTCATAGCAATCAGCCCCAGCATTTT	CAISSTFVLDSHSNQPQHF